The entry below gives a single T cell receptor beta chain sequence along with its context. Repertoires were generated with immunoSEQ multiplex PCR, while TCRdb's copy carries only in-frame clones and drops some. The sample has roughly 120,000 clones, roughly nine tenths seen once; the top ten hold around 0.57%. The data belong to a study of OX40 agonist ivuxolimab in advanced cancers. V shed 3 bases and J shed 4 bases, with 9 bases lying between them. The CDR3 totals 13 residues. Germline V gene lookup returns CDR1 SGDLS and CDR2 YYNGEE. Source: CD4+ or CD8+ T cells sorted from blood, taken in a trial of the OX40 agonist ivuxolimab. The chain employs TRBV9 and TRBJ2-3; no definite D call. The origin of this receptor is an adult with an advanced solid tumor such as melanoma, head and neck, liver or kidney cancer. The CDR3 region is CASSAQGPDTQYF. CDR3 DNA sequence: TGTGCCAGCAGCGCACAAGGTCCAGATACGCAGTATTTT.